This T cell receptor beta chain was captured by sequencing in a study of T cell repertoires in cytomegalovirus infection. The overall study: In public TCR beta signatures, there were indications of both CMV infection and matching HLA type. Overall study findings and caveats: The ex vivo response was dominated by HLA-C-restricted CMV-specific TCR beta clonotypes.

A note on this clonotype: Antigen: not known.

One entry per CDR3 protein results from TCRdb running MiXCR on the reads. This table holds about 740,000 distinct CDR3 sequences, about a third found once. Per germline, CDR1 SGHAT and CDR2 FQNNGV. The length of the CDR3 is 17 residues. Deletions cut 1 base from V and 4 bases from J, with 14 bases between. The chain uses TRBV11-2 and TRBJ2-6; D is possibly TRBD1 (6 bases). This receptor was taken from a human donor in good health (CMV status not recorded). Some clones in this sample may be carry-over from other donors' samples. What was sequenced was PBMCs. Here the CDR3 reads CASSLVWGPAGANVLTF. As DNA, the CDR3 is TGTGCCAGCAGCTTAGTGTGGGGGCCCGCCGGGGCCAACGTCCTGACTTTC.